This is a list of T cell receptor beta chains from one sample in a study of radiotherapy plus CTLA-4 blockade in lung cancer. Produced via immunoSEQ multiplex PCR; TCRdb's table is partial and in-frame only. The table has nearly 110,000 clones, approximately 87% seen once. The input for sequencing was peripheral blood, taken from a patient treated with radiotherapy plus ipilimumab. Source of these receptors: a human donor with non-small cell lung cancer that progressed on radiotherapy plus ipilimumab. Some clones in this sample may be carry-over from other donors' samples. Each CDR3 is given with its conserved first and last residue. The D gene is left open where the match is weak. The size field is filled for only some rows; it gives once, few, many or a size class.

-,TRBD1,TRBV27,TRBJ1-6,TGTGCCAGCAGTTTATCGTCGGACAGGGAAGATTCACCCCTCCACTTT,CASSLSSDREDSPLHF
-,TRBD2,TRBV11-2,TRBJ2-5,TGTGCCAGCAGCCCCGTTAGGGGGACTAGCGGGGGCCAAGAGACCCAGTACTTC,CASSPVRGTSGGQETQYF
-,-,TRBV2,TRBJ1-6,TGTGCCAGCAGTCGTACCTCCGGGTCTGTCAATTCACCCCTCCACTTT,CASSRTSGSVNSPLHF
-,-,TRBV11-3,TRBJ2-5,TGTGCCAGCGGGCGGGACTCCGCAGGCACCCAGTACTTC,CASGRDSAGTQYF
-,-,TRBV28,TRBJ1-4,TGTGCCAGCCAAAGCCCACAGGGTGAAAATGAAAAACTGTTTTTT,CASQSPQGENEKLFF
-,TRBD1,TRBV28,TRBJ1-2,TGTGCCAGCAGTACAGGGGGCGGCTATGGCTACACCTTC,CASSTGGGYGYTF
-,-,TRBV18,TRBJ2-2,TGTGCCAGCTCACCGACCGGGGAGCTGTTTTTT,CASSPTGELFF
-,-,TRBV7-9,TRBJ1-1,TGTGCCAGCAGCTTATTCCAACAGTCTGAAGCTTTCTTT,CASSLFQQSEAFF
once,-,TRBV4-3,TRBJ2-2,TGCGCCAGCAGCCACCACAAGAACACCGGGGAGCTGTTTTTT,CASSHHKNTGELFF
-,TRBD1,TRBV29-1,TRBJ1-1,TGCAGCGTTGTGCAGGGGGCGGTCGAATGGACTGAAGCTTTCTTT,CSVVQGAVEWTEAFF
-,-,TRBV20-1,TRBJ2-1,TGCAGTGCCTATCGATCCCCTGGCCAGTTCTTC,CSAYRSPGQFF
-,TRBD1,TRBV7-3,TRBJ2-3,TGTGCCAGCAGCATCCAACAGGGGGCTGGAGATACGCAGTATTTT,CASSIQQGAGDTQYF
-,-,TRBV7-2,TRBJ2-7,TGTGCCAGCAGCCGCCCATTTGGTGGGTCCTGGTACTTC,CASSRPFGGSWYF
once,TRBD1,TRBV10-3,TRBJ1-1,TGTGCCATCAGTGGACGACAGGGCTCGATGATGAACACTGAAGCTTTCTTT,CAISGRQGSMMNTEAFF
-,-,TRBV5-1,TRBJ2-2,TGCGCCAGCCTCGAAGGGAGCGCCCCCGCCGGGGAGCTGTTTTTT,CASLEGSAPAGELFF
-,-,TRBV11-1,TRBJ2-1,TGTGCCAGCAGCCCAATCGACTTATCCTCCTACAATGAGCAGTTCTTC,CASSPIDLSSYNEQFF
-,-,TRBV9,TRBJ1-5,TGTGCCAGCAGCGTAGGCAATAGCAATCAGCCCCAGCATTTT,CASSVGNSNQPQHF
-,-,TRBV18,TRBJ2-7,TGTGCCAGCTCACCACGGTCTCTATCGGGAGGCAGGGGTCTCTCCTACGAGCAGTACTTC,CASSPRSLSGGRGLSYEQYF
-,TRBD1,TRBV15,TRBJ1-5,TGTGCCACCAGCAGTGGGACAGGCCCAGGGCCCCAGCATTTT,CATSSGTGPGPQHF
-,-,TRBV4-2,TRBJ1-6,TGTGCCAGCAGCGACGGTTGGGGCTCGGGGAGCTCCTATAATTCACCCCTCCACTTT,CASSDGWGSGSSYNSPLHF
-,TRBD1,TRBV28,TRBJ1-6,TGTGCCAGCAGTTTCCCACCCGACAGGGCCTATAATTCACCCCTCCACTTT,CASSFPPDRAYNSPLHF
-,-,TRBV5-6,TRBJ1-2,TGTGCCAGCGCTCAGGGGCAGGTTCACGCCTATGGCTACACCTTC,CASAQGQVHAYGYTF
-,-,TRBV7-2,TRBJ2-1,TGTGCCAGCAGACCCGGGCCAGGCGGCTACAATGAGCAGTTCTTC,CASRPGPGGYNEQFF
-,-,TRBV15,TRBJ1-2,TGTGCCACCAGCAGCAGGGTTGACTATGGCTACACCTTC,CATSSRVDYGYTF
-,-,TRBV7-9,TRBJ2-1,TGTGCCAGCAGCTTAAACGAAAATGAGCAGTTCTTC,CASSLNENEQFF
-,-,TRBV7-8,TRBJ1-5,TGTGCCAGCAGCTTAGCACTGGCCAATCAGCCCCAGCATTTT,CASSLALANQPQHF
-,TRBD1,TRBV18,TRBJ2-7,TGTGCCAGCTCACCTTGGACAGGGGCAGGGAAGGTCGAGCAGTACTTC,CASSPWTGAGKVEQYF
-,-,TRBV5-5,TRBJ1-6,TGTGCCAGCACCCGGGACACCAATAATTCACCCCTCCACTTT,CASTRDTNNSPLHF
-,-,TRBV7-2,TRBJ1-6,TGTGCCAGCAGCTTATCGGTCCAGGGTTATAATTCACCCCTCCACTTT,CASSLSVQGYNSPLHF
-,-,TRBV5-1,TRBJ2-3,TGCGCCAGCAGCGAGCTTAGCACAGATACGCAGTATTTT,CASSELSTDTQYF
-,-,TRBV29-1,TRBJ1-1,TGCAGCGTTCTGGGGGTCAGCACTGAAGCTTTCTTT,CSVLGVSTEAFF
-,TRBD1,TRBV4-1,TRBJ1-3,TGCGCCAGCAGCCACGCCACCGACTCCGGGACAGGGGGATTCACCATATATTTT,CASSHATDSGTGGFTIYF
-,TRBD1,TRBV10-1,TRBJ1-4,TGCGCCAGCAGACGGGGGACAGGGGGGGGTGAAAAACTGTTTTTT,CASRRGTGGGEKLFF
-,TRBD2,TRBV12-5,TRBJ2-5,TGTGCTAGTGGTGATGGACTAGCGGGGGAAGAGACCCAGTACTTC,CASGDGLAGEETQYF
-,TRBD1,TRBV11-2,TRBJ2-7,TGTGCCAGCACCCAACAGGGGAATCTGTACGAGCAGTACTTC,CASTQQGNLYEQYF
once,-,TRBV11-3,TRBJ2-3,TGTGCCAGCAGCTTAGGCCGGGCGCAAAGGCAGTATTTT,CASSLGRAQRQYF
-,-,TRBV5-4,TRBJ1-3,TGTGCCAGCAGCTCGGACAGTTCTGGAAACACCATATATTTT,CASSSDSSGNTIYF
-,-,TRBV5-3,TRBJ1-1,TGTGCCAGAAGCTACTTCACGGGACACCCGAACACTGAAGCTTTCTTT,CARSYFTGHPNTEAFF
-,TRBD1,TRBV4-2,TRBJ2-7,TGTGCCAGCAGCCGGCAGGGGGACGGCTCCTACGAGCAGTACTTC,CASSRQGDGSYEQYF
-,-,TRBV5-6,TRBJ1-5,TGTGCCAGCAGCTTCATAGGGGGTTTTGACGCCCAGCATTTT,CASSFIGGFDAQHF
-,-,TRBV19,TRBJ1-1,TGTGCCACTAGCGGGACTGGTATTTATGAAGCTTTCTTT,CATSGTGIYEAFF
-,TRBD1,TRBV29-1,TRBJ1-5,TGCAGCGTTGTTGGACAGGGGACCCCTCGGCCCCAGCATTTT,CSVVGQGTPRPQHF
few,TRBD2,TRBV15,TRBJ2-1,TGTGCCACCAGCTTCGGAGATTCGCGGGGGACTTACAATGAGCAGTTCTTC,CATSFGDSRGTYNEQFF
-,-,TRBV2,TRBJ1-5,TGTGCCAGCACCGGGGGGGACGGTTTTTATAGCAATCAGCCCCAGCATTTT,CASTGGDGFYSNQPQHF
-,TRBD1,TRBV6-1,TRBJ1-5,TGTGCCAGCAGTGAATTTGGGACAGGGGGTAATAGCAATCAGCCCCAGCATTTT,CASSEFGTGGNSNQPQHF
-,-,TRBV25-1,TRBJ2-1,TGTGCCAGCAGTGGGGCGGGGCACAATGAGCAGTTCTTC,CASSGAGHNEQFF
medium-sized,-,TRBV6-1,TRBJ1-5,TGTGCCAGCAGTGAAGGGACAGAAAATCAGCCCCAGCATTTT,CASSEGTENQPQHF
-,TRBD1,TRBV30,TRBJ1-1,TGTGCCTGGGGACAGGGGACTGAAGCTTTCTTT,CAWGQGTEAFF
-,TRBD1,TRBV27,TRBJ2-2,TGTGCCAGCAGAGTAGGTCGGGACAGGCGGAACACCGGGGAGCTGTTTTTT,CASRVGRDRRNTGELFF
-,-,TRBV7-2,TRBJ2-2,TGTGCCAGCAGCTTGGCCGGGGAGCTGTTTTTT,CASSLAGELFF
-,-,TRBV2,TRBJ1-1,TGTGCCAGCAGTGACTTGGTCCCCGCAGTCATCGGAGCTTTCTTT,CASSDLVPAVIGAFF
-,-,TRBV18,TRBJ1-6,TGTGCCAGCTCACCAAGAGTTCGACAGGACAATAATTCACCCCTCCACTTT,CASSPRVRQDNNSPLHF
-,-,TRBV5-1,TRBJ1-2,TGCGCCAGCAGCTTGGCGGGGGCTGACCGAGGCTACACCTTC,CASSLAGADRGYTF
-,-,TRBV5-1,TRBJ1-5,TGCGCCAGCAGCTTGGGGAGGAGGCAGCCCCAGCATTTT,CASSLGRRQPQHF
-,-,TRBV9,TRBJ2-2,TGTGCCAGCAGCGTAGAGCCGACGCTGGGCGGGGAGCTGTTTTTT,CASSVEPTLGGELFF
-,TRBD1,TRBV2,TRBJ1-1,TGTGCCAGCAGTGTTTCCGGGACAGAGAACACTGAAGCTTTCTTT,CASSVSGTENTEAFF
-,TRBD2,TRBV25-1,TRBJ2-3,TGTGCCAGCAGTGAATATGCAGGGAGGGGAACAGATACGCAGTATTTT,CASSEYAGRGTDTQYF
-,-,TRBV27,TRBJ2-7,TGTGCCAGCCCCACCATCTCCTACGAGCAGTACTTC,CASPTISYEQYF
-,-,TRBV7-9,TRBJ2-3,TGTGCCAGCAGCCCCGGGGCCGGTCGTAGGTTAACAGATACGCAGTATTTT,CASSPGAGRRLTDTQYF
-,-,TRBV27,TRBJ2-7,TGTGCCAGCAGTTTAATTCGGGGAGTGGGGGAGCAGTACTTC,CASSLIRGVGEQYF